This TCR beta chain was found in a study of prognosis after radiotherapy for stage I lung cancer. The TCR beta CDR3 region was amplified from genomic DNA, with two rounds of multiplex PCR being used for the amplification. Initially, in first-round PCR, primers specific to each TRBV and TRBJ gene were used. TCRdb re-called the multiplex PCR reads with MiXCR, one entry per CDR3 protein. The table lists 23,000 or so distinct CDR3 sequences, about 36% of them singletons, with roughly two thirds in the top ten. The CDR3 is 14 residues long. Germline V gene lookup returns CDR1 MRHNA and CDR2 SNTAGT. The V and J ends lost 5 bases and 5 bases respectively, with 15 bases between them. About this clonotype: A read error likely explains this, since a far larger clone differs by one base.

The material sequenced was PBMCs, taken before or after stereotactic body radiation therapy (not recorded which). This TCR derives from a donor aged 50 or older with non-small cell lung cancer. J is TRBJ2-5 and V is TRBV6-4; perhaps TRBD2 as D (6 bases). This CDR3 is CASSPYHGGETQYF. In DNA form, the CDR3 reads TGTGCCAGCAGTCCGTACCACGGGGGTGAGACCCAGTACTTC.